The rows below give T cell receptor beta chains drawn from one sample of a study of T-cell reconstitution after alpha-beta-depleted transplantation in children. TCRdb redid the calling of the PCR reads with MiXCR, one entry per CDR3 protein. The table has under 350,000 distinct CDR3 sequences, over 8% seen once. Here the sequenced sample was PBMCs from the stem cell graft donor, taken from the stem cell graft. The receptor set was obtained from a human donor who donated a stem cell graft to a child with SCID. The CDR3 runs from the conserved cysteine through the conserved F or W. A D gene is named only where the DNA matches it firmly. The size field is filled for only some rows; it gives once, few, many or a size class.

cdr3_aa cdr3_nt d_call j_call clone_size v_call
CASSLFTDTQYF TGTGCCAGCAGCTTGTTCACAGATACGCAGTATTTT . TRBJ2-3 many TRBV5-6
CASSQVPGAYEQYF TGTGCCAGCAGCCAAGTGCCCGGAGCCTACGAGCAGTACTTC . TRBJ2-7 . TRBV3-1
CSVEVGHRYEQYF TGCAGCGTTGAAGTGGGCCACCGCTACGAGCAGTACTTC . TRBJ2-7 . TRBV29-1
CASSEDLWTIDTGELFF TGTGCCAGCAGTGAAGACTTATGGACCATTGACACCGGGGAGCTGTTTTTT . TRBJ2-2 few TRBV6-1
CSVVQGAAGELFF TGCAGCGTTGTCCAGGGGGCTGCCGGGGAGCTGTTTTTT TRBD1 TRBJ2-2 few TRBV29-1
CASSSGGTTGANVLTF TGTGCCAGCAGTTCCGGGGGGACTACTGGGGCCAACGTCCTGACTTTC TRBD2 TRBJ2-6 once TRBV28
CSARDRVHTQYF TGCAGTGCTAGGGACAGGGTTCATACGCAGTATTTT TRBD1 TRBJ2-3 many TRBV20-1
CASSSNRVETQYF TGTGCCAGCAGCTCAAACAGGGTGGAGACCCAGTACTTC . TRBJ2-5 many TRBV7-8
CATSPPGQGRKYGYTF TGTGCCACCAGTCCTCCGGGACAGGGAAGGAAATATGGCTACACCTTC TRBD1 TRBJ1-2 few TRBV15
CASSQSGNPYNEQFF TGTGCCAGCAGCCAATCAGGGAACCCTTACAATGAGCAGTTCTTC . TRBJ2-1 . TRBV7-9
CASSSAGANSPLHF TGTGCCAGCTCTTCTGCGGGGGCGAATTCACCCCTCCACTTT . TRBJ1-6 . TRBV18
CASTKLRDSEAFF TGTGCCAGCACTAAGCTCCGGGATTCTGAAGCTTTCTTT . TRBJ1-1 many TRBV12-3/TRBV12-4
CASSPGQGIAYGYTF TGCGCCAGCAGCCCAGGACAGGGGATTGCCTATGGCTACACCTTC TRBD1 TRBJ1-2 few TRBV5-1
CASSYGQGGETQYF TGTGCCAGCAGTTACGGCCAGGGCGGGGAGACCCAGTACTTC . TRBJ2-5 . TRBV6-5
CASDSDRGKYGYTF TGTGCCAGTGATTCCGACAGGGGGAAGTATGGCTACACCTTC TRBD1 TRBJ1-2 few TRBV12-3/TRBV12-4
CSGHRVEAFF TGCAGCGGCCACAGGGTTGAAGCTTTCTTT . TRBJ1-1 few TRBV29-1
CASSYGDRGGYGYTF TGTGCCAGCAGCTACGGGGACAGGGGAGGCTATGGCTACACCTTC TRBD1 TRBJ1-2 few TRBV7-2
CASSLDGIRGSPLHF TGTGCCAGCAGCTTGGACGGGATCCGGGGTTCACCCCTCCACTTT . TRBJ1-6 . TRBV5-5
CASSLRAGNLNTEAFF TGCGCCAGCAGCCTCCGGGCAGGGAACTTGAACACTGAAGCTTTCTTT . TRBJ1-1 . TRBV5-1
CASSSLGGYNEQFF TGTGCCAGCAGCTCTCTAGGGGGGTACAATGAGCAGTTCTTC . TRBJ2-1 many TRBV5-5
CASSPVEGGLTDTQYF TGCGCCAGCAGCCCAGTTGAAGGGGGTTTGACAGATACGCAGTATTTT . TRBJ2-3 . TRBV5-1
CASRSGRDSYEQYF TGTGCCAGCAGGAGCGGACGGGATTCCTACGAGCAGTACTTC . TRBJ2-7 . TRBV12-3/TRBV12-4
CASSLQGQGNSPLHF TGTGCCAGCAGTTTACAAGGGCAGGGCAATTCACCCCTCCACTTT . TRBJ1-6 . TRBV12-3/TRBV12-4
CASSPPGDSRREQYF TGTGCCAGCAGCCCCCCCGGGGACAGCCGCAGGGAGCAGTACTTC TRBD1 TRBJ2-7 few TRBV5-5
CASSARTGGSNEKLFF TGCGCCAGCAGCGCCCGGACAGGGGGCAGTAATGAAAAACTGTTTTTT TRBD1 TRBJ1-4 few TRBV5-1
CASSLRGGDTQYF TGTGCCAGCAGTCTCCGGGGGGGAGATACGCAGTATTTT TRBD2 TRBJ2-3 few TRBV12-3/TRBV12-4
CASSEANLGDTQYF TGTGCCAGCAGCGAGGCGAATTTAGGAGATACGCAGTATTTT . TRBJ2-3 many TRBV7-2
CASSVSQEETQYF TGTGCCAGCAGCGTATCCCAGGAAGAGACCCAGTACTTC . TRBJ2-5 once TRBV9
CASSLRITGANVLTF TGTGCCAGCAGCTTAAGGATAACTGGGGCCAACGTCCTGACTTTC . TRBJ2-6 . TRBV7-9
CASTPDRTYQPQHF TGTGCCAGTACCCCAGACAGGACCTATCAGCCCCAGCATTTT . TRBJ1-5 . TRBV19
CASSQDSQGANNSPLHF TGCGCCAGCAGCCAAGATTCCCAGGGGGCGAATAATTCACCCCTCCACTTT TRBD1 TRBJ1-6 . TRBV4-1
CAILGRIYGYTF TGTGCCATCCTCGGACGGATCTATGGCTACACCTTC . TRBJ1-2 few TRBV12-3/TRBV12-4
CASSEDRDRVGEQYF TGTGCCAGCAGCGAGGACCGGGACAGGGTTGGCGAGCAGTACTTC TRBD1 TRBJ2-7 . TRBV5-4
CATSREVAGGISYNEQFF TGTGCCACCAGCAGAGAGGTTGCAGGGGGGATCTCCTACAATGAGCAGTTCTTC . TRBJ2-1 many TRBV15
CASSPGASVLYNEQFF TGTGCCAGCTCACCAGGGGCTAGCGTCCTCTACAATGAGCAGTTCTTC . TRBJ2-1 few TRBV18
CASSQTGQPTGELFF TGTGCCAGCAGTCAGACCGGACAGCCCACCGGGGAGCTGTTTTTT . TRBJ2-2 many TRBV6-4
CASSPAGRNYGYTF TGTGCCAGCAGCCCTGCGGGAAGAAACTATGGCTACACCTTC . TRBJ1-2 . TRBV3-1
CASSRQGVLEGYTF TGTGCCAGCAGTCGACAGGGGGTATTGGAAGGCTACACCTTC TRBD1 TRBJ1-2 few TRBV12-3/TRBV12-4
CSARRSGGPYEQYF TGCAGTGCTAGAAGAAGCGGGGGGCCCTACGAGCAGTACTTC TRBD2 TRBJ2-7 . TRBV20-1
CSATGLAGGRTSTDTQYF TGCAGTGCTACCGGACTAGCGGGGGGACGAACGAGTACAGATACGCAGTATTTT TRBD2 TRBJ2-3 . TRBV20-1
CASSFTGTRESSASYEQYF TGCGCCAGCAGCTTCACCGGGACAAGGGAATCGAGTGCGTCCTACGAGCAGTACTTC . TRBJ2-7 . TRBV5-1
CASSGDRGTEAFF TGTGCCAGCAGTGGGGACAGGGGGACTGAAGCTTTCTTT TRBD1 TRBJ1-1 few TRBV2
CASSSQTAWDEQYF TGTGCCAGCAGTTCCCAGACCGCCTGGGACGAGCAGTACTTC . TRBJ2-7 . TRBV27
CSVPGTNSYNEQFF TGCAGCGTGCCGGGAACTAACTCCTACAATGAGCAGTTCTTC . TRBJ2-1 few TRBV29-1
CAGIGNYGYTF TGTGCCGGAATAGGGAACTATGGCTACACCTTC . TRBJ1-2 many TRBV10-3
CASSQVARTEAFF TGTGCCAGCAGCCAAGTGGCCCGGACTGAAGCTTTCTTT . TRBJ1-1 few TRBV3-1
CASSEALATGELFF TGTGCCAGCAGTGAAGCTTTAGCTACCGGGGAGCTGTTTTTT . TRBJ2-2 few TRBV2
CASSQETGAGNEQFF TGTGCCAGCAGCCAAGAAACAGGGGCGGGCAATGAGCAGTTCTTC TRBD1 TRBJ2-1 many TRBV4-2
CASSFAYQETQYF TGTGCCAGCAGTTTCGCATACCAAGAGACCCAGTACTTC . TRBJ2-5 . TRBV27
CASSREGTSGGGLSTGELFF TGTGCCAGCAGCCGAGAGGGGACTAGCGGGGGGGGCTTGAGCACCGGGGAGCTGTTTTTT TRBD2 TRBJ2-2 few TRBV4-2
CASSEGVLNCTF TGTGCCAGCAGTGAAGGTGTCTTAAACTGCACCTTC . TRBJ1-2 few TRBV6-1
CASSVLGGNYGYTF TGTGCCAGCAGCGTATTGGGGGGAAACTATGGCTACACCTTC . TRBJ1-2 . TRBV9
CASRIGANEQFF TGTGCCAGCAGGATTGGGGCGAATGAGCAGTTCTTC . TRBJ2-1 few TRBV7-9
CASSLIGRGEQFF TGTGCCAGCAGCTTAATCGGCAGAGGTGAGCAGTTCTTC . TRBJ2-1 few TRBV7-2
CASSERQESSYNEQFF TGTGCCAGCAGTGAACGGCAGGAGAGCTCCTACAATGAGCAGTTCTTC . TRBJ2-1 . TRBV6-1